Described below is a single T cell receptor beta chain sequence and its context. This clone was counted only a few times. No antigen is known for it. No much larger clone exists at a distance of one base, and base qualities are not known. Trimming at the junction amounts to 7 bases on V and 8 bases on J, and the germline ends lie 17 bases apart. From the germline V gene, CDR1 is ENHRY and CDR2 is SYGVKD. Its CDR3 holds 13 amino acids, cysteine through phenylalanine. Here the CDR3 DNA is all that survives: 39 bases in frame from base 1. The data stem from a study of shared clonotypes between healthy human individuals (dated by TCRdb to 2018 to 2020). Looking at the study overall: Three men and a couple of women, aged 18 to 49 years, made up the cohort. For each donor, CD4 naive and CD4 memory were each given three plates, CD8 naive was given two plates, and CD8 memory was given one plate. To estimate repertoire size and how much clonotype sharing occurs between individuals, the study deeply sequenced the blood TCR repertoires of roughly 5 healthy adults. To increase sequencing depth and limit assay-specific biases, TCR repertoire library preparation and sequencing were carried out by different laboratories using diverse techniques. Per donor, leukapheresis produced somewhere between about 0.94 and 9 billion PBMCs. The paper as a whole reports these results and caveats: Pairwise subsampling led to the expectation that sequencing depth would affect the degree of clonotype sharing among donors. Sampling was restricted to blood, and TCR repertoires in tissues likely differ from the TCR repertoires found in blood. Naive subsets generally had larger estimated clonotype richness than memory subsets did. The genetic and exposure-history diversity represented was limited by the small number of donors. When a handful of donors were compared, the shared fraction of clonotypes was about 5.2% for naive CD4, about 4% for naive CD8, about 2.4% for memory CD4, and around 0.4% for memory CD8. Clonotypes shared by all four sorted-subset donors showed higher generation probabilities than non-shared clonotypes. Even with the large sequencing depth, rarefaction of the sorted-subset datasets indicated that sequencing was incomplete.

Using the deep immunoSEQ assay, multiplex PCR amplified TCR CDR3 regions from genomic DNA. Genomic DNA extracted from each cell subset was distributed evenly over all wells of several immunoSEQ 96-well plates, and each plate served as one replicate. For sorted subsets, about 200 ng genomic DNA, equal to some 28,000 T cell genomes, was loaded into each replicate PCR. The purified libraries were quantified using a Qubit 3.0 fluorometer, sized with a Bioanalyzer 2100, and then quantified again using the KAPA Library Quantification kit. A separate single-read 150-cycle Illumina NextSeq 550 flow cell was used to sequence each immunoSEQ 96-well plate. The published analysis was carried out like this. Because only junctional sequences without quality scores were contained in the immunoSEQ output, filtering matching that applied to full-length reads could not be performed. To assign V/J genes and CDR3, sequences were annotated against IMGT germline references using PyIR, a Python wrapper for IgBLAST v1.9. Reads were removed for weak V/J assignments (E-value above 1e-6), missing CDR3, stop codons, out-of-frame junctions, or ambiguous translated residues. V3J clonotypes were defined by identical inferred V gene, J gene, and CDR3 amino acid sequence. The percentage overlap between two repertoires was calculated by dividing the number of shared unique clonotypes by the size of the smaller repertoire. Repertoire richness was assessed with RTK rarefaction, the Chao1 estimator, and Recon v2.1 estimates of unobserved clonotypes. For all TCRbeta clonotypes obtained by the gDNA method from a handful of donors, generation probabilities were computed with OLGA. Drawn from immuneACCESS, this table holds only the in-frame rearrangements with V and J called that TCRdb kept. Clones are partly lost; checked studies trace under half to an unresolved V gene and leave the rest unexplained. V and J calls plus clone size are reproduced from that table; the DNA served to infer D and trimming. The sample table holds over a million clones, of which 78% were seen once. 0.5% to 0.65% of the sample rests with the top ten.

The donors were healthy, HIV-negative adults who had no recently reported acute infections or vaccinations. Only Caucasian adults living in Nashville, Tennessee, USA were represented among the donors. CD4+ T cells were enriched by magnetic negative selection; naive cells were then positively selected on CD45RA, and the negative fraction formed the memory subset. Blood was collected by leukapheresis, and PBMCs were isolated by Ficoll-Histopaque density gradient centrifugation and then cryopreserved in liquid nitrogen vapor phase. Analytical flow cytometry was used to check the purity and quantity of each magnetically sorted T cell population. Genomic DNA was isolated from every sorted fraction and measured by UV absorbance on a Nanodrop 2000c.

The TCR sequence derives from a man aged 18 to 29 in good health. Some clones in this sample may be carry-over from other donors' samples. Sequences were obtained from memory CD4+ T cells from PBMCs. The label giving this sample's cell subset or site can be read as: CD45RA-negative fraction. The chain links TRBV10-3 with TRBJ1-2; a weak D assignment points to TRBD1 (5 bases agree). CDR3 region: CAITTGPSVGYTF. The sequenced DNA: TGTGCCATCACCACAGGTCCTTCGGTAGGCTACACCTTC.